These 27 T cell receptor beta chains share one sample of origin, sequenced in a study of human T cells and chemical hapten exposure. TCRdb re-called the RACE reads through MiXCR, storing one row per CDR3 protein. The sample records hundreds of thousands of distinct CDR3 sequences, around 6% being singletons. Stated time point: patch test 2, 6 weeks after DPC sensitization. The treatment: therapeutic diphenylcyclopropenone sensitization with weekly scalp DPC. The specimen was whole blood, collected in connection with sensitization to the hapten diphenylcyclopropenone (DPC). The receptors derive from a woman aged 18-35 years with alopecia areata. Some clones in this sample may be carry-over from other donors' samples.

The CDR3 spells CASSWDSHLNDGYTF. DNA of the CDR3: TGTGCCAGCAGCTGGGACAGCCACCTAAATGATGGCTACACCTTC. The gene calls are TRBV5-4 and TRBJ1-2; 7 bases are shared with TRBD1. With 3 bases clipped from V and 6 bases from J, the junction kept 11 bases outside the gene matches. The CDR3 runs 15 residues. The V gene's germline CDR1 is SGHNT and CDR2 YYREEE (reference sequence).

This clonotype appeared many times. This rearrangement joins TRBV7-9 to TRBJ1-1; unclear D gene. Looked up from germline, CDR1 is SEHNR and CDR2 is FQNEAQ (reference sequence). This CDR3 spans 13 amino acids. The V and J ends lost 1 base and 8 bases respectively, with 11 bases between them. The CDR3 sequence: CASSLGRGAEAFF. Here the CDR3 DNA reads TGTGCCAGCAGCTTAGGCCGGGGAGCAGAAGCTTTCTTT. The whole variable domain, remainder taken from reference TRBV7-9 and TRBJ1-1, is DTGVSQNPRHKITKRGQNVTFRCDPISEHNRLYWYRQTLGQGPEFLTYFQNEAQLEKSRLLSDRFSAERPKGSFSTLEIQRTEQGDSAMYLCASSLGRGAEAFFGQGTRLTVV.

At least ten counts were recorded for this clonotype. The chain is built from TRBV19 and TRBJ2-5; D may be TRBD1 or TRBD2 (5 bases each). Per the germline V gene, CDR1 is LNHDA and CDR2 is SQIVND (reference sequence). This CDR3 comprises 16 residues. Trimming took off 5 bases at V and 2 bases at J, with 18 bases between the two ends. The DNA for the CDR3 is TGTGCCAGTAGTCCTTCCCCGGGACCGGCACAAGAGACCCAGTACTTC. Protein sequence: CASSPSPGPAQETQYF.

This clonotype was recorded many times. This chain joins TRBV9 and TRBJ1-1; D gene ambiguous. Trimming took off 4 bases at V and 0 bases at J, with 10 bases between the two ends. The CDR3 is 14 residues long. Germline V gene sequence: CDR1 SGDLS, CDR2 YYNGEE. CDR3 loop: CASSPRELNTEAFF. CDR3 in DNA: TGTGCCAGCAGCCCACGGGAGCTGAACACTGAAGCTTTCTTT. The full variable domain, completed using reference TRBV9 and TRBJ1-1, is DSGVTQTPKHLITATGQRVTLRCSPRSGDLSVYWYQQSLDQGLQFLIQYYNGEERAKGNILERFSAQQFPDLHSELNLSSLELGDSALYFCASSPRELNTEAFFGQGTRLTVV.

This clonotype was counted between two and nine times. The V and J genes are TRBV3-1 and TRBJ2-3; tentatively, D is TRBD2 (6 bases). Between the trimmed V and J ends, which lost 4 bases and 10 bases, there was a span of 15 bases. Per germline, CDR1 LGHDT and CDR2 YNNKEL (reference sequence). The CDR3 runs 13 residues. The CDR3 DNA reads TGTGCCAGCAGCCCGCCTAGCGTAGTGGCGCAGTATTTT. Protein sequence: CASSPPSVVAQYF.

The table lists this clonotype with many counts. CDR3 coding DNA: TGTGCCAGCAGTGGAACTAAACGCCTAGCGACGGTCTACGAGCAGTACTTC. Amino acid sequence: CASSGTKRLATVYEQYF. This chain connects TRBV2 to TRBJ2-7; D might be TRBD2 (6 bases). The CDR3 length is 17 residues. Between the trimmed V and J ends, which lost 4 bases and 3 bases, there was a span of 22 bases. Germline lookup yields CDR1 SNHLY and CDR2 FYNNEI.

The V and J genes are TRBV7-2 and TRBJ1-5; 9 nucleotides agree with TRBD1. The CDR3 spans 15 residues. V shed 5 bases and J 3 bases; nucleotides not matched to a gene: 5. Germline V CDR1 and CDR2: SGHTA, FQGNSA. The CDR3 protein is CASSTGQGNNQPQHF. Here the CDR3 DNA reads TGTGCCAGCAGCACCGGACAGGGGAACAATCAGCCCCAGCATTTT.

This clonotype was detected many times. The chain's CDR3 is CASSLMAVDSNQPQHF. CDR3 bases: TGTGCCAGCAGCTTAATGGCAGTCGATAGCAATCAGCCCCAGCATTTT. The chain carries TRBV7-2 and TRBJ1-5; no definite D call. Germline CDR1 reads SGHTA; CDR2 reads FQGNSA. The V and J ends lost 2 bases and 0 bases respectively, with 11 bases between them. The CDR3 sequence is 16 residues long.

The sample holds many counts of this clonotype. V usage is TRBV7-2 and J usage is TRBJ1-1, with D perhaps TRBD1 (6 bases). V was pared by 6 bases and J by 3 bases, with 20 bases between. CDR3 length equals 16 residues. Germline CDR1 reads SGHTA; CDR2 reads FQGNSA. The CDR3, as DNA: TGTGCCAGCAGTTTATCAGGGGTCCGGGCCGACACTGAAGCTTTCTTT. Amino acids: CASSLSGVRADTEAFF.

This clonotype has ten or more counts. The CDR3: CASSLGLRNQPQHF. CDR3 sequence (DNA): TGTGCCAGCAGCTTGGGGTTGCGGAATCAGCCCCAGCATTTT. This rearrangement joins TRBV7-2 to TRBJ1-5; no clear D gene. This CDR3 is built from 14 residues. V gave up 3 bases and J gave up 4 bases, with 10 bases separating them. From germline, CDR1 is SGHTA and CDR2 FQGNSA.

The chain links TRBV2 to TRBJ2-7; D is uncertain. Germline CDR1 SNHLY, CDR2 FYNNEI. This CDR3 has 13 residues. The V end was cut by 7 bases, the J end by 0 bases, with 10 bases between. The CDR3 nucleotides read TGTGCCAGCAAGACCCAGGCCTCCTACGAGCAGTACTTC. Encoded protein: CASKTQASYEQYF.

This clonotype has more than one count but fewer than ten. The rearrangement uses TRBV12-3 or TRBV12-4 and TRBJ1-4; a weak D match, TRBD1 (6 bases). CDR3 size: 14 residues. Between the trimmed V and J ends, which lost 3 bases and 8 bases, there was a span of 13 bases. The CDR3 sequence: CASSFNRAGEKLFF. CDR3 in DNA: TGTGCCAGCAGTTTCAACAGGGCCGGAGAAAAACTGTTTTTT.

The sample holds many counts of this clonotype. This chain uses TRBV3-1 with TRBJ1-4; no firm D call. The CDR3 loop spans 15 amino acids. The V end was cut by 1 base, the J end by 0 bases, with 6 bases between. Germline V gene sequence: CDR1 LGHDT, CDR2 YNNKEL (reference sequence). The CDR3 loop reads CASSQVQTTNEKLFF. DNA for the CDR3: TGTGCCAGCAGCCAAGTACAGACAACTAATGAAAAACTGTTTTTT.

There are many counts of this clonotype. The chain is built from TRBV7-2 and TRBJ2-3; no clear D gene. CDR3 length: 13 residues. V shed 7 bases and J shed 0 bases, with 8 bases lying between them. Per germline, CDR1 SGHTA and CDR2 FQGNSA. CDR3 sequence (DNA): TGTGCCAGCACCGAGCGCAGCACAGATACGCAGTATTTT. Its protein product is CASTERSTDTQYF.

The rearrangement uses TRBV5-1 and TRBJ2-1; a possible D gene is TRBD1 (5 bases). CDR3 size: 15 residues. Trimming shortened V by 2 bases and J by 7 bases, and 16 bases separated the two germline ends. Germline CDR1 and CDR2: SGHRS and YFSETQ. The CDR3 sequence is CASSLSGNWANEQFF. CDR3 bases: TGCGCCAGCAGCTTATCAGGGAATTGGGCTAATGAGCAGTTCTTC.

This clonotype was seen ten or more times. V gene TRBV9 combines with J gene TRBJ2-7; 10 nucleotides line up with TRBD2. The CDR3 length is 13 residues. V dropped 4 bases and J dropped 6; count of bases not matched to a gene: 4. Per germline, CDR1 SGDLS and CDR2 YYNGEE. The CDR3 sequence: CASSPGLAVEQYF. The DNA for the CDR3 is TGTGCCAGCAGCCCCGGACTAGCGGTCGAGCAGTACTTC.

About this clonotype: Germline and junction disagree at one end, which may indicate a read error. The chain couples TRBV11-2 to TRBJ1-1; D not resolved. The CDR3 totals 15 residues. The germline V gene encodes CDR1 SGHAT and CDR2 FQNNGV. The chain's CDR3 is CASSPSLGMNTDAFF. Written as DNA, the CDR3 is TGTGCCAGCAGCCCGAGCCTGGGTATGAACACTGATGCTTTCTTT.

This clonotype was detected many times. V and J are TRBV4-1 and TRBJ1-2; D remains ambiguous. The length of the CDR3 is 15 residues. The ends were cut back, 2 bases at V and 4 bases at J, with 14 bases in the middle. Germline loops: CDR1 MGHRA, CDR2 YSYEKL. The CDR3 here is CASSQPAPPLYGYTF. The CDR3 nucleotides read TGCGCCAGCAGCCAACCGGCTCCTCCTCTCTATGGCTACACCTTC.

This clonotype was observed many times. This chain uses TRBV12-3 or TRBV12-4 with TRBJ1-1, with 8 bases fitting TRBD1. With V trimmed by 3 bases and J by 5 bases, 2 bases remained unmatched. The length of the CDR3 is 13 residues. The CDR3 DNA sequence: TGTGCCAGCAGTTTGACAGGGGAAACTGAAGCTTTCTTT. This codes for CASSLTGETEAFF.

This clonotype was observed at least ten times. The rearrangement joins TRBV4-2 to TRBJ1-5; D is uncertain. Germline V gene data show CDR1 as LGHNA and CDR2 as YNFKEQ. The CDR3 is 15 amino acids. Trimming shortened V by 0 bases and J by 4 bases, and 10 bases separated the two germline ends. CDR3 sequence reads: CASSQEWQANQPQHF. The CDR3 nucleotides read TGTGCCAGCAGCCAAGAATGGCAGGCTAATCAGCCCCAGCATTTT.

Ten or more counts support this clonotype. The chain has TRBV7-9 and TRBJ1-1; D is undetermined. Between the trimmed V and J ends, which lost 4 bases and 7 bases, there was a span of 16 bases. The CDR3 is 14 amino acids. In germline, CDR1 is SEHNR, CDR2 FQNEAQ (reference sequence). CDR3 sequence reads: CASSSLGSPREAFF. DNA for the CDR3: TGTGCCAGCAGCTCCTTGGGTTCTCCCCGTGAAGCTTTCTTT.

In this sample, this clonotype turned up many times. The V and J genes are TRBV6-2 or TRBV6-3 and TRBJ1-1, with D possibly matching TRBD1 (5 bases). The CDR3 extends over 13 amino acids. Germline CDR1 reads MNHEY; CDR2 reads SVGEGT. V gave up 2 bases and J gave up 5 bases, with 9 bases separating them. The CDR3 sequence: CASSYQRGTEAFF. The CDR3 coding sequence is TGTGCCAGCAGTTACCAACGGGGGACTGAAGCTTTCTTT.

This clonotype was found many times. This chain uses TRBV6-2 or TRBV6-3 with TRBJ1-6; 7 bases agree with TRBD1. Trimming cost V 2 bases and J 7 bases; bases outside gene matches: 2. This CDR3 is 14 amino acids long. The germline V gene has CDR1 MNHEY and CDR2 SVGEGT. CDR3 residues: CASSYHRGNSPLHF. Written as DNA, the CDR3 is TGTGCCAGCAGTTACCACAGGGGAAATTCACCCCTCCACTTT.

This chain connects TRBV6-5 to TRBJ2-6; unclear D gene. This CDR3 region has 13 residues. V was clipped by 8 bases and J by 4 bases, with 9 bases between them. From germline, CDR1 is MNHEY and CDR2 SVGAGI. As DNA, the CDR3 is TGTGCCAGCGGGTTCCCAGGGGCCAACGTCCTGACTTTC. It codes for CASGFPGANVLTF.

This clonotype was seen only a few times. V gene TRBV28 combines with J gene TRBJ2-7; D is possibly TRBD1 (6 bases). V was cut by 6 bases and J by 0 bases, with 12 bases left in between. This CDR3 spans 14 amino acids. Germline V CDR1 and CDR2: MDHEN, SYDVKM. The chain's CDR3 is CASRLSQGSYEQYF. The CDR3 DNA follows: TGTGCCAGCAGGCTATCACAGGGCTCCTACGAGCAGTACTTC.

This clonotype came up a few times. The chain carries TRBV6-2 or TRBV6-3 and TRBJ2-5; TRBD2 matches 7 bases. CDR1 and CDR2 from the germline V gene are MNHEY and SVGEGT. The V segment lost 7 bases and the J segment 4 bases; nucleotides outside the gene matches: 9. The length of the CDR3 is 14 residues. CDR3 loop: CASTQGTTPETQYF. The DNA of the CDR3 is TGTGCCAGCACCCAAGGGACTACTCCAGAGACCCAGTACTTC.

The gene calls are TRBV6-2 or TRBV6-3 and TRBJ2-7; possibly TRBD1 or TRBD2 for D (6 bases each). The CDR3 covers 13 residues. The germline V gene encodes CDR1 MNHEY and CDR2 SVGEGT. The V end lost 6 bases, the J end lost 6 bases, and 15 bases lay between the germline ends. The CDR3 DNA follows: TGTGCCAGCAGGACCCCCGGGGGCTCCGAGCAGTACTTC. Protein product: CASRTPGGSEQYF.